This is a list of T cell receptor beta chains from one sample in a study of shared clonotypes between healthy human individuals. TCRdb keeps only in-frame clones here, not all; method: immunoSEQ multiplex PCR. In the table there are roughly 2.5 million clones, more than 80% of which are singletons. The sequencing sample was made of naive CD4+ T cells sorted from blood. All receptors come from a young man in good health. Both conserved end residues are part of each CDR3. D genes are given only for firm matches. Not every row has a clone size; where given, it reads once, few, many or a size class.

TRBJ2-7,TRBD1,NA,TRBV15,TGTGCCACCAGCCGGGGACAGGGGGCTCGCGAGCAGTACTTC,CATSRGQGAREQYF
TRBJ2-1,NA,NA,TRBV10-1,TGCGCCAGCAGTCATCAGGACTACCTCAATGAGCAGTTCTTC,CASSHQDYLNEQFF
TRBJ2-3,NA,NA,TRBV7-2,TGTGCCAGCAGCATACAGGGAGATACGCAGTATTTT,CASSIQGDTQYF
TRBJ1-2,NA,NA,TRBV5-1,TGCGCCAGCAGCTTGGAAGGTAACTATGGCTACACCTTC,CASSLEGNYGYTF
TRBJ2-7,TRBD2,few,TRBV6-6,TGTGCCAGCAGTCGGACTAGCGGACCCTACGAGCAGTACTTC,CASSRTSGPYEQYF
TRBJ2-3,NA,NA,TRBV5-4,TGTGCCAGCAGCGAAGTTGGAGATACGCAGTATTTT,CASSEVGDTQYF
TRBJ2-3,TRBD1,NA,TRBV4-1,TGCGCCAGCAGCCAACTCCGAGGGGGCGCAGATACGCAGTATTTT,CASSQLRGGADTQYF
TRBJ1-4,TRBD1,NA,TRBV18,TGTGCCAGCTCGCGGGACAGCTCTGAAAAACTGTTTTTT,CASSRDSSEKLFF
TRBJ2-7,TRBD2,NA,TRBV6-5,TGTGCCAGCGGGGGACTAGCGGGTCCCTACGAGCAGTACTTC,CASGGLAGPYEQYF
TRBJ1-5,NA,NA,TRBV18,TGTGCCAGCTCACCCTACAGAGGGAAAAATCAGCCCCAGCATTTT,CASSPYRGKNQPQHF
TRBJ2-1,TRBD2,NA,TRBV5-1,TGCGCCAGCAGCTTGGCGGGGACTAGGGGTTATAATGAGCAGTTCTTC,CASSLAGTRGYNEQFF
TRBJ2-7,NA,NA,TRBV7-8,TGTGCCAGCAGCTTAGCTGGGGGCCCCTACGAGCAGTACTTC,CASSLAGGPYEQYF
TRBJ2-7,TRBD1,NA,TRBV5-1,TGCGCCAGCAGTCTTCGGCCTAAGGGACAGTCCTACGAGCAGTACTTC,CASSLRPKGQSYEQYF
TRBJ1-5,NA,NA,TRBV5-3,TGTGCCAGAAGATCAAGGACAGTCGGAGGGAGGCAGCCCCAGCATTTT,CARRSRTVGGRQPQHF
TRBJ2-5,TRBD2,NA,TRBV18,TGTGCCAGCTCACTAGCACTAGCGGGACCTTTGGAGACCCAGTACTTC,CASSLALAGPLETQYF
TRBJ1-2,NA,NA,TRBV7-8,TGTGCCAGCAGCATACAGGGCTATGGCTACACCTTC,CASSIQGYGYTF
TRBJ2-7,NA,NA,TRBV6-6,TGTGCCAGCAGTTACTCGAGCCATGGGGGGCAGTACTTC,CASSYSSHGGQYF
TRBJ1-2,NA,NA,TRBV14,TGTGCCAGCAGCCAAGGTGTGACAGGTTATGGCTACACCTTC,CASSQGVTGYGYTF
TRBJ1-6,NA,NA,TRBV7-2,TGTGCCAGCAGCTTAGAGTACAGCTATAATTCACCCCTCCACTTT,CASSLEYSYNSPLHF
TRBJ1-5,NA,NA,TRBV15,TGTGCCACCAGCAGAGATCTGGGCGGGCAGCCCCAGCATTTT,CATSRDLGGQPQHF
TRBJ2-7,NA,few,TRBV11-2,TGTGCCAGCAGCTTAGCGAGGAGTACCTACGAGCAGTACTTC,CASSLARSTYEQYF
TRBJ1-3,TRBD1,NA,TRBV6-5,TGTGCCAGCAGTTACTCGACAGGGGGGGGTGGAAACACCATATATTTT,CASSYSTGGGGNTIYF
TRBJ2-2,NA,NA,TRBV11-3,TGTGCCAGCAGCTATTCCGTCGGGCCGAACACCGGGGAGCTGTTTTTT,CASSYSVGPNTGELFF
TRBJ2-3,NA,NA,TRBV19,TGTGCCAGTAGTACGACTGGATTCACAGATACGCAGTATTTT,CASSTTGFTDTQYF
TRBJ2-3,NA,NA,TRBV14,TGTGCCAGCAGCCAAGACAGGCTAAGCACAGATACGCAGTATTTT,CASSQDRLSTDTQYF
TRBJ1-6,TRBD1,NA,TRBV30,TGTGCCTGGACGAAGGGACAGGGAGGTTCACCCCTCCACTTT,CAWTKGQGGSPLHF
TRBJ2-2,NA,few,TRBV19,TGTGCCAGTAGTCCTCCGGCCGGGGAGCTGTTTTTT,CASSPPAGELFF
TRBJ1-6,NA,NA,TRBV5-6,TGTGCCAGCAGCGCGCAGGGACCTAATAATTCACCCCTCCACTTT,CASSAQGPNNSPLHF
TRBJ1-3,NA,NA,TRBV15,TGTGCCACCAGCCGGATGAACCTAGGGGGAAACACCATATATTTT,CATSRMNLGGNTIYF
TRBJ1-6,NA,NA,TRBV6-6,TGTGCCAGCAGCCAAGAGCCCTCCCTAATTGGTTCACCCCTCCACTTT,CASSQEPSLIGSPLHF
TRBJ2-7,TRBD2,NA,TRBV27,TGTGCCCCCAGGGTAGCGGGACAAAACGAGCAGTACTTC,CAPRVAGQNEQYF
TRBJ2-7,NA,NA,TRBV10-3,TGTGCCATCAGGGGGCAGAGCTACGAGCAGTACTTC,CAIRGQSYEQYF
TRBJ2-5,NA,NA,TRBV10-3,TGTGCCATCAGTGAACCAGGGGAGACCCAGTACTTC,CAISEPGETQYF
TRBJ2-5,TRBD1,once,TRBV19,TGTGCCAGTAGTAGGGGACAGGGGGCGATCGAGACCCAGTACTTC,CASSRGQGAIETQYF
TRBJ1-1,NA,NA,TRBV5-1,TGCGCCAGCAGCCCCTCCCCAGGGCTGAACACTGAAGCTTTCTTT,CASSPSPGLNTEAFF
TRBJ2-3,TRBD2,NA,TRBV5-5,TGTGCCAGCAGCCTAGGGACTAGTCCATATTTGGATACGCAGTATTTT,CASSLGTSPYLDTQYF
TRBJ2-5,NA,NA,TRBV6-5,TGTGCCAGCAGACCGGACGGACAAGAGACCCAGTACTTC,CASRPDGQETQYF
TRBJ2-3,NA,NA,TRBV18,TGTGCCAGCTCACCACAAGCCATCACAGATACGCAGTATTTT,CASSPQAITDTQYF
TRBJ1-1,NA,NA,TRBV7-2,TGTGCCAGCACCCGGGGGACTGAGAACACTGAAGCTTTCTTT,CASTRGTENTEAFF
TRBJ1-2,TRBD1,NA,TRBV30,TGTGCCTGGAGTGTACAAGCAGGGGGCGGTGGCTACACCTTC,CAWSVQAGGGGYTF
TRBJ2-3,NA,NA,TRBV28,TGTGCCAGCAGTTTTGGTCTACTCACAGATACGCAGTATTTT,CASSFGLLTDTQYF
TRBJ1-1,NA,NA,TRBV29-1,TGCAGCGTTGGAAGTGCTTGGGGGGGCCCTGAAGCTTTCTTT,CSVGSAWGGPEAFF
TRBJ1-4,NA,NA,TRBV7-9,TGTGCCAGCAGCTTAGATTGGGAGAATGAAAAACTGTTTTTT,CASSLDWENEKLFF
TRBJ1-1,NA,once,TRBV7-9,TGTGCCAGCAGCTTAGCTGGGCCAGGGTGGACTGAAGCTTTCTTT,CASSLAGPGWTEAFF
TRBJ2-7,NA,NA,TRBV18,TGTGCCAGCTCCCCCGACTTGGGGCAGAGGTACGAGCAGTACTTC,CASSPDLGQRYEQYF
TRBJ2-6,NA,NA,TRBV5-1,TGCGCCAGCAGCCGTGACAACTCTGGGGCCAACGTCCTGACTTTC,CASSRDNSGANVLTF
TRBJ1-2,NA,NA,TRBV30,TGTGCCCTACGGGCAGCCGACTATGGCTACACCTTC,CALRAADYGYTF
TRBJ2-2,NA,NA,TRBV28,TGTGCCAGCAGTTTATCCTGGGCGAACACCGGGGAGCTGTTTTTT,CASSLSWANTGELFF
TRBJ1-1,NA,NA,TRBV27,TGTGCCAGCAGTTCAGCCGACGGGAGCCGAACTGAAGCTTTCTTT,CASSSADGSRTEAFF